The source of this T cell receptor (beta chain) is a study of T cells after posttransplantation cyclophosphamide. Whole-study results and caveats: Skin or GI-infiltrating T cells shared few TRB sequences with blood. After PTCy, TRB diversity resembled that of CNI/methotrexate controls. Later post-transplant blood repertoires were often dominated by donor CD8+ memory clones.

The related graft donor's blood sample was taken on the day of bone marrow donation. The CDR3 is 11 amino acids. Germline CDR1 DFQATT, CDR2 SNEGSKA (reference sequence). V lost 3 bases and J lost 4, with 5 bases in between. The method was immunoSEQ multiplex PCR; TCRdb's version includes in-frame clones alone and lacks a portion of them. The sample shows about 39,000 clones, none of them appearing just once. As for this clone: The antigen remains undetermined.

The source of this sequence is a woman aged 45-65 years in good health and a related stem cell transplant donor. The J gene is TRBJ2-3, the V gene TRBV20-1, with D hard to call. Input material: PBMCs. The CDR3 spells CSASQADTQYF. The CDR3 nucleotides are TGCAGTGCTAGTCAGGCAGATACGCAGTATTTT.